This T cell receptor beta chain is drawn from a study of blood T cell repertoires in COVID-19. The repertoire was sequenced with immunoSEQ multiplex PCR; TCRdb's copy has only in-frame clones and lacks some. The repertoire has hundreds of thousands of clones, roughly 87% of them found once; the top ten carry around 1.9%. The CDR3 contains 14 residues. Germline trimming cut 3 bases from V and 5 bases from J; bases unmatched to any gene: 2. Germline V lookup: CDR1 KGHSH, CDR2 LQKENI. The chain is built from TRBV18 and TRBJ1-4, with TRBD1 matching 8 bases. This receptor was identified in a woman in her forties with acute COVID-19. The sequencing sample was made of PBMCs or T cells enriched from blood (not recorded which). CDR3: CASSPQGANEKLFF. The CDR3 nucleotides read TGTGCCAGCTCACCCCAGGGGGCCAATGAAAAACTGTTTTTT.